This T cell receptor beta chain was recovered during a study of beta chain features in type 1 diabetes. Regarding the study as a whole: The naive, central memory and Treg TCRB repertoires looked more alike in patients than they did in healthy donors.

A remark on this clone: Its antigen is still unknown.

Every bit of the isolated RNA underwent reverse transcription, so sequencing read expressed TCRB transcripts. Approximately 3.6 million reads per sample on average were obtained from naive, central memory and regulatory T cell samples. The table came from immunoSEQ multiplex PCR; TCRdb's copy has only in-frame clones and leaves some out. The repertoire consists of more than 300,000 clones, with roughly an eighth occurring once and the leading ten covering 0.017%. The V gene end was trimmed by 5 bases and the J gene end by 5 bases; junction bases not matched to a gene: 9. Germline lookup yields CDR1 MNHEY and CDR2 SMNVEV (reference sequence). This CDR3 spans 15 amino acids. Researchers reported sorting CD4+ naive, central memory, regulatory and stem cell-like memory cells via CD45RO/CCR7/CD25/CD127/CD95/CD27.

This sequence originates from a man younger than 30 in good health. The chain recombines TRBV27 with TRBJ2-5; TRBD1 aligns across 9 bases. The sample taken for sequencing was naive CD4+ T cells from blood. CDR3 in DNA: TGTGCCAGCAGTCACCGGGACAGGGTTCCGGAGACCCAGTACTTC. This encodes CASSHRDRVPETQYF.